The 20 T cell receptor beta chains below all came from one sample that was sequenced in a study of OX40 agonist ivuxolimab in advanced cancers. Produced via immunoSEQ multiplex PCR; TCRdb's table is partial and in-frame only. The sample yields over 85,000 clones, 70% to 90% seen once. Sequences were derived from CD4+ or CD8+ T cells sorted from blood, sampled in a trial of the OX40 agonist ivuxolimab. All receptors derive from an adult with an advanced solid tumor such as melanoma, head and neck, liver or kidney cancer.

The chain couples TRBV9 to TRBJ1-2, with D perhaps matching TRBD1 (5 bases). V lost 4 bases, J lost 13 bases, and 17 bases lay in between. This CDR3 is built from 12 residues. The germline V gene has CDR1 SGDLS and CDR2 YYNGEE. CDR3 DNA: TGTGCCAGCAGCCCGACTCCGGGGCCCGCCACCTTC. Protein: CASSPTPGPATF. The whole variable domain, remainder taken from reference TRBV9 and TRBJ1-2, is DSGVTQTPKHLITATGQRVTLRCSPRSGDLSVYWYQQSLDQGLQFLIQYYNGEERAKGNILERFSAQQFPDLHSELNLSSLELGDSALYFCASSPTPGPATFGSGTRLTVV.

This clone appeared a single time. This sample also contains other DNA sequences that code for the same CDR3. The chain recombines TRBV6-6 with TRBJ1-5; D not resolved. Per germline, CDR1 MNHNY and CDR2 SVGAGI (reference sequence). Trimming cost V 5 bases and J 4 bases, with 9 bases left between them. This CDR3 comprises 13 residues. CDR3 protein: CASSTSGNQPQHF. DNA of the CDR3: TGTGCCAGCAGTACGTCAGGTAATCAGCCCCAGCATTTT.

The chain employs TRBV1 and TRBJ2-5; the tabulated D call, TRBD2, remains unverified against the DNA. The DNA end favors TRBJ2-7, so the J call may be wrong. TRBV1 is reported as a pseudogene. The CDR3 loop spans 16 amino acids. The chain's CDR3 is CTSSQDRAGGPHEQYF. CDR3 in DNA: TGCACCAGCAGCCAAGACCGAGCGGGAGGGCCCCACGAGCAGTACTTC.

The V and J genes are TRBV18 and TRBJ2-2; 12 bases line up with TRBD2. Germline CDR1 reads KGHSH; CDR2 reads LQKENI. The CDR3 covers 17 residues. Germline trimming cut 6 bases from V and 5 bases from J; bases unmatched to any gene: 10. CDR3 sequence: CASSHGLAGMLTGELFF. The CDR3 region has the DNA TGTGCCAGCTCGCACGGACTAGCGGGGATGTTAACCGGGGAGCTGTTTTTT.

The V gene is TRBV29-1, the J gene TRBJ2-1; D possibly corresponds to TRBD1 (6 bases). V lost 3 bases and J 7 bases, leaving 7 bases between the germline ends. Germline values: CDR1 SQVTM, CDR2 ANQGSEA. CDR3 size: 11 residues. The DNA for the CDR3 is TGCAGCGTTGAGACAGGTAATGAGCAGTTCTTC. The encoded protein is CSVETGNEQFF.

On this clone itself: The junction shows a germline mismatch at one end, possibly a read error. The chain joins TRBV18 to TRBJ2-7, with D hard to call. Germline CDR1 KGHSH, CDR2 LQKENI. The CDR3 runs to 14 residues. The CDR3 loop reads CASSATKSWAPTQF. The CDR3 DNA is TGTGCCAGCTCAGCGACCAAATCCTGGGCACCCACCCAATTC. Drawing the rest from reference TRBV18 and TRBJ2-7, the complete variable domain is NAGVMQNPRHLVRRRGQEARLRCSPMKGHSHVYWYRQLPEEGLKFMVYLQKENIIDESGMPKERFSAEFPKEGPSILRIQQVVRGDSAAYFCASSATKSWAPTQFGPGTRLTVT.

The V call is TRBV7-9, the J call TRBJ1-2; perhaps TRBD1 as D (6 bases). Trimming pared 1 base from V and 4 bases from J, leaving 10 bases between. The CDR3 is 14 amino acids. CDR1 is SEHNR, CDR2 FQNEAQ, per germline (reference sequence). CDR3 bases: TGTGCCAGCAGCTTAGATCCAGGGGTCTATGGCTACACCTTC. Its translation: CASSLDPGVYGYTF.

The chain carries TRBV7-2 and TRBJ1-3; no definite D call. V shed 5 bases and J shed 0 bases, with 11 bases lying between them. In germline, CDR1 is SGHTA, CDR2 FQGNSA. This CDR3 contains 15 residues. Here the CDR3 reads CASSPRLYSGNTIYF. The DNA of the CDR3 is TGTGCCAGCAGCCCACGACTGTACTCTGGAAACACCATATATTTT.

The rearrangement links TRBV5-8 to TRBJ2-7; TRBD2 aligns across 12 bases. This CDR3 has 14 amino acids. Germline V CDR1 and CDR2: SGHTS, YDEGEE. V lost 3 bases and J lost 4; bases outside the gene matches: 2. The CDR3 nucleotides read TGTGCCAGCAGCTATACTAGCGGGGGGTACGAGCAGTACTTC. Its protein product is CASSYTSGGYEQYF.

J is TRBJ2-5 and V is TRBV11-3; a weak D match, TRBD2 (5 bases). This CDR3 comprises 14 residues. Germline assignment: CDR1 SGHNT and CDR2 YENEEA. Trimming stripped 5 bases from V and 6 bases from J, with 16 bases between. The CDR3 DNA is TGTGCCAGCAGCCTCCCCGGGCTCGGGAAGACCCAGTACTTC. It encodes CASSLPGLGKTQYF.

This chain links TRBV15 with TRBJ2-1; no clear D. The CDR3 spans 11 residues. Germline CDR1 and CDR2: LNHNV and YYDKDF (reference sequence). Between the trimmed V and J ends, which lost 5 bases and 5 bases, there was a span of 4 bases. CDR3 sequence: CATSRNNEQFF. The CDR3 DNA is TGTGCCACCAGCCGTAACAATGAGCAGTTCTTC.

This chain joins TRBV6-1 and TRBJ1-1; 7 bases match TRBD1. The trim removed 7 bases at V and 11 bases at J, leaving 7 bases unmatched. The V gene's germline CDR1 is MNHNS and CDR2 SASEGT. The CDR3 is 11 residues long. Written as DNA, the CDR3 is TGTGCCAGCATAAGGGGGCCCGCGGCTTTCTTT. Translation gives CASIRGPAAFF.

With respect to this clone: Other DNA sequences within the sample encode an identical CDR3. The chain links TRBV11-2 to TRBJ1-3; D not certain. The CDR3 sequence is 14 residues long. V lost 1 base, J lost 0 bases, and 4 bases lay in between. From germline, CDR1 is SGHAT and CDR2 FQNNGV. The CDR3 region is CASSLGSSGNTIYF. As DNA, the CDR3 is TGTGCCAGCAGCTTAGGTAGCTCTGGAAACACCATATATTTT.

The V and J genes are TRBV13 and TRBJ2-2; 10 bases align to TRBD2. V trimming: 5 bases; J trimming: 5 bases; junction bases outside the gene matches: 5. This CDR3 is 15 amino acids long. CDR1 and CDR2 (germline): PRHDT, FYEKMQ (reference sequence). CDR3 coding DNA: TGTGCCAGCAGCAGGACTAGCGGAGTTACCGGGGAGCTGTTTTTT. This translates into CASSRTSGVTGELFF.

The rearrangement joins TRBV7-9 to TRBJ1-1, with 8 bases that match TRBD1. CDR1 is SEHNR and CDR2 is FQNEAQ in the germline V gene (reference sequence). The CDR3 consists of 14 residues. With 4 bases clipped from V and 5 bases from J, the junction kept 6 bases outside the gene matches. The CDR3 loop reads CASSSHRGGTEAFF. DNA of the CDR3: TGTGCCAGCAGCTCACACAGGGGGGGTACTGAAGCTTTCTTT. The complete variable domain, with remaining parts taken from reference TRBV7-9 and TRBJ1-1, reads DTGVSQNPRHKITKRGQNVTFRCDPISEHNRLYWYRQTLGQGPEFLTYFQNEAQLEKSRLLSDRFSAERPKGSFSTLEIQRTEQGDSAMYLCASSSHRGGTEAFFGQGTRLTVV.

The chain is built from TRBV30 and TRBJ2-7; TRBD1 matches 7 bases. CDR3 length: 14 amino acids. V lost 3 bases, J lost 0 bases, and 5 bases stayed unmatched. Looked up from germline, CDR1 is GTSNPN and CDR2 is SVGIG (reference sequence). Here the CDR3 reads CAWRRGQSSYEQYF. The CDR3 DNA follows: TGTGCCTGGAGAAGGGGACAGAGCTCCTACGAGCAGTACTTC.

The V gene is TRBV4-1, the J gene TRBJ2-2; 8 bases fit TRBD2. Trimming took 0 bases from V and 9 from J; bases not matched to a gene: 6. The germline V gene encodes CDR1 MGHRA and CDR2 YSYEKL. The CDR3 totals 15 residues. In DNA form, the CDR3 reads TGCGCCAGCAGCCAAGATAGCGGGGACAACCGGGAGCTGTTTTTT. Residues: CASSQDSGDNRELFF.

The rearrangement joins TRBV6-1 to TRBJ1-5; D not certain. This CDR3 contains 14 residues. V lost 6 bases, J lost 8 bases, and 17 bases lay in between. Germline assignment: CDR1 MNHNS and CDR2 SASEGT. The CDR3 sequence is CASRAGSSTEPQHF. The CDR3 coding sequence is TGTGCCAGCAGGGCCGGAAGTTCGACGGAGCCCCAGCATTTT.

This sequence joins TRBV4-1 and TRBJ1-2; unclear D gene. Looked up from germline, CDR1 is MGHRA and CDR2 is YSYEKL. CDR3 length equals 15 residues. Trimming removed 0 bases at V and 0 bases at J, with 8 bases between. CDR3 sequence reads: CASSQEPGSNYGYTF. The CDR3 nucleotides are TGCGCCAGCAGCCAAGAGCCAGGCTCTAACTATGGCTACACCTTC.

The chain carries TRBV4-3 and TRBJ2-2; TRBD2 is a possible D gene (5 bases). V shed 4 bases and J shed 5 bases, with 14 bases lying between them. This CDR3 contains 15 residues. The germline V gene encodes CDR1 LGHNA and CDR2 YSLEER. In DNA form, the CDR3 reads TGCGCCAGCAGCCCCCGGGGAGCGGTAACCGGGGAGCTGTTTTTT. Protein: CASSPRGAVTGELFF.